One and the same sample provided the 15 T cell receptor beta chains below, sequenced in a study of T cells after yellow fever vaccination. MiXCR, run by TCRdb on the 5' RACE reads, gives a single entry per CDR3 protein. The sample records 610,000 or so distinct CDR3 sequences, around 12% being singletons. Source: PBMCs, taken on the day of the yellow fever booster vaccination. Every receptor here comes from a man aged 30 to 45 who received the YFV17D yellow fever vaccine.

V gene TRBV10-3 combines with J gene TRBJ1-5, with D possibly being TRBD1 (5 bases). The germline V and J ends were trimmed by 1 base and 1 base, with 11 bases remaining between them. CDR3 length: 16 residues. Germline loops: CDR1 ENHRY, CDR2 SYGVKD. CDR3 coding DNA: TGTGCCATCAGTGAGTTTGAGGGGTTAAGCAATCAGCCCCAGCATTTT. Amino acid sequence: CAISEFEGLSNQPQHF.

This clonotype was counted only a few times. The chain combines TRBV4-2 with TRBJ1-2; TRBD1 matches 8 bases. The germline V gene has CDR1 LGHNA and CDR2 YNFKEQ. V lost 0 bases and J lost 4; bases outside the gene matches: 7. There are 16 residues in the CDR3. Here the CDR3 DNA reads TGTGCCAGCAGCCAAGAATCAGGGGGCTCTGGCTATGGCTACACCTTC. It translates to CASSQESGGSGYGYTF.

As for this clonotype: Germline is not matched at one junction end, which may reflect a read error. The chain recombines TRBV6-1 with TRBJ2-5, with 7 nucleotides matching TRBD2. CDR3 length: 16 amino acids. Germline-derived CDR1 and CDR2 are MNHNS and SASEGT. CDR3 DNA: TGTGCTAGCAGTGAAAGGATGGGGGGGGGATCTGAGACCCAGTACTTC. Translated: CASSERMGGGSETQYF.

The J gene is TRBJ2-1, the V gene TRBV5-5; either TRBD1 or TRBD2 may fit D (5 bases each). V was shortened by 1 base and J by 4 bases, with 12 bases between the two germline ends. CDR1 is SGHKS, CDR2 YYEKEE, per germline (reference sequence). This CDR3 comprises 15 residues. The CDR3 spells CASSLSPGPYNEQFF. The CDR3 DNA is TGTGCCAGCAGCTTGTCACCGGGGCCATACAATGAGCAGTTCTTC.

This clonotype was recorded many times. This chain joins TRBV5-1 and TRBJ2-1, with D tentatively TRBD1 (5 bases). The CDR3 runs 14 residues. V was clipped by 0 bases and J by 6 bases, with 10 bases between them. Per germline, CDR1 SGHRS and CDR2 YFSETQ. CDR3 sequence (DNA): TGCGCCAGCAGCTTGGGATCGCAGGGCAATGAGCAGTTCTTC. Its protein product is CASSLGSQGNEQFF.

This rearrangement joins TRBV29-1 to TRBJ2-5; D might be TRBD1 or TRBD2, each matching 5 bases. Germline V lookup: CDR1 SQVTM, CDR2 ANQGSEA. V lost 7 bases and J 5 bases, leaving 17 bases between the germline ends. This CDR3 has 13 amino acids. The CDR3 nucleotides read TGCAGCGAAATCAGGGCTGGGGGTGAGACCCAGTACTTC. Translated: CSEIRAGGETQYF.

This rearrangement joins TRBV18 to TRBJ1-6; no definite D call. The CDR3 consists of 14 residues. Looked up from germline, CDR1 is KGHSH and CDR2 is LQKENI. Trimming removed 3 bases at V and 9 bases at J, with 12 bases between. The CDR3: CASSPGRESSPLHF. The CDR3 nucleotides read TGTGCCAGCTCACCGGGTAGGGAGAGTTCACCCCTCCACTTT. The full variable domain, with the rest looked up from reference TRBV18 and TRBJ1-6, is NAGVMQNPRHLVRRRGQEARLRCSPMKGHSHVYWYRQLPEEGLKFMVYLQKENIIDESGMPKERFSAEFPKEGPSILRIQQVVRGDSAAYFCASSPGRESSPLHFGNGTRLTVT.

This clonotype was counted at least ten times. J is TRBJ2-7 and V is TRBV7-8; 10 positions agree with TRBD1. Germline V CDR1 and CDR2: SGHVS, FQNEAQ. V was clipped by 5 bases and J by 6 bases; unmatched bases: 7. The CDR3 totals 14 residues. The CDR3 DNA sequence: TGTGCCAGCAGCGTCCTGGGACAGGGGCTCGAGCAGTACTTC. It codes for CASSVLGQGLEQYF.

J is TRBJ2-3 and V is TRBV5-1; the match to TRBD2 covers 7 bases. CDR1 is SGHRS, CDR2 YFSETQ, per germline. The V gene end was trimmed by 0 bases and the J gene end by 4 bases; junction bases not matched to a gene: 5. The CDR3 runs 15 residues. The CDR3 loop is CASSLAGRGADTQYF. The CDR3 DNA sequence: TGCGCCAGCAGCTTGGCGGGGAGGGGCGCAGATACGCAGTATTTT.

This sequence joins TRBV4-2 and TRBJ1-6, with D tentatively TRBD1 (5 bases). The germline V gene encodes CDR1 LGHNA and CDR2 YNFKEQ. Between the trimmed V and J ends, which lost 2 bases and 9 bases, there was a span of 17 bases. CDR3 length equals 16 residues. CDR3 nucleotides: TGTGCCAGCAGCCAATTAGAACAGGTCCCAGGTTCACCCCTCCACTTT. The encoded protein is CASSQLEQVPGSPLHF.

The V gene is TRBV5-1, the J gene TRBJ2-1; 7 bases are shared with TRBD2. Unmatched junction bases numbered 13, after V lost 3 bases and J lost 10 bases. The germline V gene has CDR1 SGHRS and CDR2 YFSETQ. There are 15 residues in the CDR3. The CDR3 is CASSSSGTTVEEQFF. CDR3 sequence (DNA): TGCGCCAGCAGCTCCTCCGGGACTACGGTAGAGGAGCAGTTCTTC.

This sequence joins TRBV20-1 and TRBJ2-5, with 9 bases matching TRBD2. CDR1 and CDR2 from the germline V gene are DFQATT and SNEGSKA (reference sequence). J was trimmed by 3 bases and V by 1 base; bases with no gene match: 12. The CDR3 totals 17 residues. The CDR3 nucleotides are TGCAGTGCTAGAGCTCTAGGACATAGACTAGCGGAAGAGACCCAGTACTTC. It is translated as CSARALGHRLAEETQYF.

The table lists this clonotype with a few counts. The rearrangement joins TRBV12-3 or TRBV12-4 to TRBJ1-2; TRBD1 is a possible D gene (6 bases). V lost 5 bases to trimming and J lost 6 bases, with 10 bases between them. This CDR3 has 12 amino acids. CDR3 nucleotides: TGTGCCAGCAGTGGAACAGGGCATGGCTACACCTTC. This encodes CASSGTGHGYTF.

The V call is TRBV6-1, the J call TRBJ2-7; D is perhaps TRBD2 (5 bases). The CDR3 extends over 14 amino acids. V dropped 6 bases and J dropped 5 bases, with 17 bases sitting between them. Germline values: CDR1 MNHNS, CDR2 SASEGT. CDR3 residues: CASRPRRAIHEQYF. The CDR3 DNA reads TGTGCCAGCAGACCGAGGCGGGCCATCCACGAGCAGTACTTC.

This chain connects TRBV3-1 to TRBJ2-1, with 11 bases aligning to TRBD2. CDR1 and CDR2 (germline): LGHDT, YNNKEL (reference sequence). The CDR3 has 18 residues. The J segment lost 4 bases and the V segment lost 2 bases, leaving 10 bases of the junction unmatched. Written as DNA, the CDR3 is TGTGCCAGCAGCCAAAGGTATATCGGGACTAGCGGTTACAATGAGCAGTTCTTC. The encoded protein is CASSQRYIGTSGYNEQFF.